The T cell receptor beta chain described here comes from a study of cytomegalovirus exposure and HLA in healthy donors. With 60 Vbeta and 13 Jbeta primers, the PCR was carried out. The assay was immunoSEQ multiplex PCR, and TCRdb's table has in-frame clones only and misses some. The sample has 130,000 to 150,000 clones, about four fifths seen once. This clone was observed once. The antigen remains undetermined. Per germline, CDR1 SNHLY and CDR2 FYNNEI. CDR3 length equals 14 residues. V was cut by 6 bases and J by 8 bases, with 16 bases left in between. Findings and caveats of the study: Rarity held for most TCR sequences, but there were some public TCRs that occurred in many donors.

This sequence joins TRBV2 and TRBJ1-4; TRBD1 is a possible D gene (5 bases). The TCR was taken from a man aged 35-49 years in good health and CMV-seronegative. The specimen was PBMCs. The CDR3 DNA reads TGTGCCAGCAGCAATGGGTTAAGGGGAGAAAAACTGTTTTTT. This codes for CASSNGLRGEKLFF.